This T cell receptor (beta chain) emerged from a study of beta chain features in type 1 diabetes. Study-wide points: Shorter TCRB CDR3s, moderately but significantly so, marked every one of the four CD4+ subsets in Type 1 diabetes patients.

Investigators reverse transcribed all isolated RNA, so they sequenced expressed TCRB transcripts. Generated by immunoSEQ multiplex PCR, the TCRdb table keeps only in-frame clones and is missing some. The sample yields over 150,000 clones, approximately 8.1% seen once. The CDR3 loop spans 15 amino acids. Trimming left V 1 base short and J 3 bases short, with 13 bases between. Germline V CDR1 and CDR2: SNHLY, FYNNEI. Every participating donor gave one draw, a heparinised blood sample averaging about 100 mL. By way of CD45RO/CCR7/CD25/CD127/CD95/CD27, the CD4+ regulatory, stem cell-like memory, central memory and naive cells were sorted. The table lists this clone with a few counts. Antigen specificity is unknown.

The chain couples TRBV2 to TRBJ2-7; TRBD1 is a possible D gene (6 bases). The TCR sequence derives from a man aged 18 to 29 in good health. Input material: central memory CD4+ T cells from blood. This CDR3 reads CASSEVWGQYYEQYF. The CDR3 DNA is TGTGCCAGCAGTGAAGTTTGGGGACAATACTACGAGCAGTACTTC.